The sequence of this T cell receptor (beta chain) was determined in a study of control samples from healthy donors and cancer patients (dated by TCRdb to between 2020 and 2021). The table lists this clone with a count of one. Its antigen is still unknown. The input lacks base qualities; no much larger clone sits a single base away. At the junction V is shortened by 1 base and J by 8 bases; bases outside the gene matches: 19. CDR3 length: 19 amino acids, cysteine to phenylalanine. CDR3 DNA only is kept here, 57 bases in frame from base 1. The germline V gene supplies CDR1 SGHRS and CDR2 YFSETQ. The method was the immunoSEQ multiplex PCR assay. TCRdb retrieved this table from immuneACCESS and kept in-frame rearrangements only. Not all clones are present; in checked studies, unresolved V genes account for under half, and no reason is known for the remainder. The sample table records about 83,000 clones; around 91% of these occur just once. The top ten clones comprise about a sixth of the sample.

The material sequenced was blood. This sequence was found in a man aged 30-40 years in good health. The chain was built from TRBV5-1 and TRBJ1-4, and 8 bases in between align with TRBD1. The CDR3 loop reads CASSLKSGQGVQASEKLFF. The bases are TGCGCCAGCAGCTTGAAATCCGGACAGGGTGTCCAAGCGTCCGAAAAACTGTTTTTT.